This T cell receptor beta chain was captured in a study of blood T cell repertoires in COVID-19. Method: immunoSEQ multiplex PCR; TCRdb's copy keeps in-frame clones and lacks some. Of about 180,000 clones listed, approximately 85% are singletons. The table lists this clone with a count of one. The sequence came from a woman aged 18-29 years who had recovered from COVID-19. Sequenced input: PBMCs or T cells enriched from blood (not recorded which).

CDR3 region: CASSAESSYNEQFF. CDR3 sequence (DNA): TGTGCCAGTAGTGCGGAGAGCTCCTACAATGAGCAGTTCTTC. The chain carries TRBV19 and TRBJ2-1; no definite D call. CDR1 and CDR2 (germline): LNHDA, SQIVND (reference sequence). The CDR3 is made up of 14 amino acids. V gave up 5 bases and J gave up 0 bases, with 8 bases separating them.